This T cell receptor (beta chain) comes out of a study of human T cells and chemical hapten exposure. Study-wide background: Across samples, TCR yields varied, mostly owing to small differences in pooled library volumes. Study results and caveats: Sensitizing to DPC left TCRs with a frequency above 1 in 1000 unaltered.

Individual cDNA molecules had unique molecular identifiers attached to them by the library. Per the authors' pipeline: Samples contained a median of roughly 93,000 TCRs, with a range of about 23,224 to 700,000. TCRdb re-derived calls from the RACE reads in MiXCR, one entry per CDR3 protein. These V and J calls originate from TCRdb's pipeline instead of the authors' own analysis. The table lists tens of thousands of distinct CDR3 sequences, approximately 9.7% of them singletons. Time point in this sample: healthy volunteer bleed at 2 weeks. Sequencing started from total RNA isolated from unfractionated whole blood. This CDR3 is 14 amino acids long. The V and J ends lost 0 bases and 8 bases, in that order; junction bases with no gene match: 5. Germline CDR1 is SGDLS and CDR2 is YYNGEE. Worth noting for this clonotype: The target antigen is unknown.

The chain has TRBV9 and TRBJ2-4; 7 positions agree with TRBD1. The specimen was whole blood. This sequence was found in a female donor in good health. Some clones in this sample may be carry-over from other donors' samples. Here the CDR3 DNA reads TGTGCCAGCAGCGTAGCTCCCCAGGGGGACATTCAGTACTTC. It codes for CASSVAPQGDIQYF.